The present entry profiles one T cell receptor (beta chain) with its context. Its specificity is unknown. The data belong to a study of cytomegalovirus exposure and HLA in healthy donors. General study findings and limits: Trimming of TCR beta V- and J-genes showed a link, identified in a later analysis, to a missense DCLRE1C variant. Presence/absence analyses rested on an assumption that sequencing depth was roughly uniform across donors. More clonal expansion characterized HLA-associated TCR beta chains than equally common others in a later analysis.

Primers for the PCR totalled 60 Vbeta and 13 Jbeta. Using immunoSEQ multiplex PCR, the repertoire was profiled, and TCRdb retains in-frame clones only, with some absent. The table lists 230,000 or so clones, 80% to 95% of them singletons. Germline loops: CDR1 MDHEN, CDR2 SYDVKM. The V gene lost 5 bases and the J gene lost 4 bases, with 6 bases spanning the gap. The CDR3 is 11 residues long. The sequence came from a girl aged 2 to 10 in good health and CMV-seronegative. Sequencing was done on a sample of PBMCs. The chain carries TRBV28 and TRBJ2-7; the D is unclear. CDR3 nucleotide sequence: TGTGCCAGCAGTCTGAGGTACGAGCAGTACTTC. This sequence encodes CASSLRYEQYF.